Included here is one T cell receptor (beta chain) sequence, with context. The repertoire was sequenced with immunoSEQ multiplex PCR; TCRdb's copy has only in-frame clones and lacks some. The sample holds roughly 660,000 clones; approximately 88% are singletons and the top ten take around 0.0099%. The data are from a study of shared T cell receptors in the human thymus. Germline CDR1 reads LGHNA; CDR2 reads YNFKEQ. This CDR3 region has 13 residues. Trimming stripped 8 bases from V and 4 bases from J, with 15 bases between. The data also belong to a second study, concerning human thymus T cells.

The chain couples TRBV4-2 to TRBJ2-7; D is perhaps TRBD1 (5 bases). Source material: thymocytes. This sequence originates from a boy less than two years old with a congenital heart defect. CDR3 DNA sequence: TGTGCCAGCCCCCGGCAGGGAACATACGAGCAGTACTTC. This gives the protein CASPRQGTYEQYF.